This T cell receptor beta chain is from a study of T-cell reconstitution after alpha-beta-depleted transplantation in children. This clonotype appeared a few times. TCRbeta library preparation incorporated unique molecular identifiers. TCRdb analysed the PCR reads with MiXCR anew, one entry per CDR3 protein. Of approximately 89,000 distinct CDR3 sequences listed, roughly a sixth are singletons. The CDR3 totals 16 residues. The ends lost 4 bases at V and 3 bases at J; junction bases unmatched: 9. This sequence was found in a male patient aged 2-10 years who had a stem cell transplant for acute lymphoblastic leukemia, so the T cells may come from the graft donor. Here the sequenced sample was PBMCs, mostly from graft donor cells, taken 180 days after TCRalphabeta/CD19-depleted stem cell transplant. The chain links TRBV12-3 or TRBV12-4 to TRBJ1-3; 7 nucleotides line up with TRBD1. CDR3 coding DNA: TGTGCCAGCAGTTCCCTTCATTCAGGGGGTGGAAACACCATATATTTT. It yields the protein CASSSLHSGGGNTIYF.